Listed here is a single TCR beta chain. This clone turned up a few times. Its antigen specificity is not known. Base quality data are lacking; no much larger clone is found one base away. Taken from cysteine to phenylalanine, the CDR3 has 16 residues. Only the CDR3 DNA stays, 48 bases, in frame from base 1. The junction shows trimming of 7 bases on V and 0 bases on J, and the gene matches do not reach 10 bases of it. From a lookup of the germline V gene, CDR1 and CDR2 are SQVTM and ANQGSEA. A single peripheral blood draw of around 120 mL on average was collected from each donor into heparinised tubes. Using a panel that included CD45RO, CCR7, CD25, CD127, CD95 and CD27, naive, central memory, regulatory and stem cell-like memory CD4+ T cells were sorted on a BD FACSAria II. All sorted populations exceeded 98% purity. Right away, PBMCs were isolated by Lymphoprep density gradient centrifugation and were stained directly, with no culture step. To minimize batch effects, samples were stained and sorted in pairs, one healthy donor with one patient per experiment.

The entire isolated RNA was reverse transcribed using the High Capacity cDNA Reverse Transcription Kit, and thus expressed TCRB transcripts were sequenced. Deep immunoSEQ sequencing was performed on naive, central memory and regulatory T cell samples, with an average of roughly 3.6 million total reads per sample. Sorted cells were lysed in RLT buffer and RNA was extracted with DNase-treated RNeasy Micro or Mini kits, depending on cell number. Each cell subset was processed on its own to prevent cross-contamination, while patient and healthy donor samples were processed together. The immunoSEQ multiplex PCR was used to amplify TCRB sequences from cDNA, yielding 87-bp fragments that span the CDR3 region. Amplicons were sequenced on the Illumina HiSeq platform. The original methods were these. Synthetic template baselines were used to correct PCR bias computationally, reads within Hamming distance 2 were collapsed, and singletons that could not be merged were discarded. Reads were aligned against IMGT to assign V, D and J genes, CDR3 length and insertions or deletions at six rearrangement sites. Within each subset, clonotype counts were normalized to the number of sorted cells before true diversity and Gini coefficients were calculated with the tcR R package. The overlap coefficient, calculated on TCRB nucleotide sequences, was used to measure repertoire sharing. Out-of-frame TCRB sequences from naive cells were analyzed as a proxy for the pre-selection repertoire. This immuneACCESS table, as held by TCRdb, lists in-frame sequences with V and J called but not all clones. Of the missing ones, under half trace to an unresolved V gene in checked studies; the others have no known cause. V and J calls and clone size come straight from that table; D and trimming were deduced from the DNA. The sample table holds about 660,000 clones, of which over 12% were seen once. Together, the top ten hold roughly 0.04% of the sample.

The data originate from a study of beta chain features in type 1 diabetes (dated by TCRdb to 2017 to 2018). In terms of the full investigation: Mean age, gender distribution, total cell number and subset yield were not different between patients and healthy donors. Whereas all 28 donors provided naive and central memory subsets, regulatory and stem cell-like memory subsets were isolated from just 8 patients and about 8 healthy donors. The study compared the TCRB repertoires of sorted circulating CD4+ T cell subsets in recently diagnosed type 1 diabetes patients with those in matched healthy donors. A total of 100 million to 110 million sorted cells were examined across all samples, and a strong correlation was observed between cell number per subset and RNA yield. The paper as a whole reports these results and caveats: At VDJ recombination sites, type 1 diabetes patients had fewer insertions and more deleted nucleotides, which implies abnormalities in thymic rearrangement. Naive, central memory and regulatory TCRB repertoires appeared to be more similar among patients than among healthy donors. In all four CD4+ subsets, TCRB CDR3 length was moderately but significantly shorter in type 1 diabetes patients. Because cDNA was sequenced instead of genomic DNA, activated cells with high expression could be over-represented, although the groups did not differ in activation or CD3 levels. PCR might favor shorter templates, but patient and control samples were amplified and corrected together, so any skew would affect both groups equally. Only small numbers of individuals were included in the HLA sub-analyses, which left unresolved whether HLA type had any influence on TCRB rearrangement.

This receptor was identified in a man younger than 35 with type 1 diabetes. What was sequenced was naive CD4+ T cells from blood. Per the publication, the cell subset or site label means: true naive CD4+ T cells. The rearrangement combines TRBV29-1 with TRBJ1-2, and 11 bases in between align with TRBD1. The CDR3 is CSAGQGAYGPNYGYTF. The nucleotide sequence is given as TGCAGCGCCGGACAGGGGGCTTATGGGCCTAACTATGGCTACACCTTC.